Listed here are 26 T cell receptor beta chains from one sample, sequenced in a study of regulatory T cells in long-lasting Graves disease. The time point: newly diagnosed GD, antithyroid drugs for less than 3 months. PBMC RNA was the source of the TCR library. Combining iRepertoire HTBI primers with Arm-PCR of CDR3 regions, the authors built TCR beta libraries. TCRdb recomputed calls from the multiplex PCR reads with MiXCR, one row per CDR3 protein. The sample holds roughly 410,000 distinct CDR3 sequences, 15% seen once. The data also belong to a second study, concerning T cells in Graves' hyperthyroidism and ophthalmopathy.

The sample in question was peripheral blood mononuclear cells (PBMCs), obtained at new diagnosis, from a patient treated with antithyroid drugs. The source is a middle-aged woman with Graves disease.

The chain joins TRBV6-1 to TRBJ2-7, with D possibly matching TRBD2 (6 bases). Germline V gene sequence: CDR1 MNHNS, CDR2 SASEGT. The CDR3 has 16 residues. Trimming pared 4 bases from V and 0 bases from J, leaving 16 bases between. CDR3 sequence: CASSGPSGESSYEQYF. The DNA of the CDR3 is TGTGCCAGCAGTGGACCGTCGGGGGAGAGCTCCTACGAGCAGTACTTC.

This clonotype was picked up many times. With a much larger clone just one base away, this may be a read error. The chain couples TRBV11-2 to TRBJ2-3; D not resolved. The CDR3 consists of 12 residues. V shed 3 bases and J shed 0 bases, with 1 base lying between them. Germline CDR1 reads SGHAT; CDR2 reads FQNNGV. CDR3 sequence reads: CASSLSTDTQYF. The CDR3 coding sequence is TGTGCCAGCAGCTTGAGCACAGATACGCAGTATTTT.

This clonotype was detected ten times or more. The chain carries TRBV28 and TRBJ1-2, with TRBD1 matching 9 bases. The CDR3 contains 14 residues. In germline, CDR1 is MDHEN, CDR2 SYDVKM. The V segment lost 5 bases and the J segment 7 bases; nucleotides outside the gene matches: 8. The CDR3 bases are TGTGCCAGCAGTGGTTACAGGGGGCTAGGTGGCTACACCTTC. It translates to CASSGYRGLGGYTF.

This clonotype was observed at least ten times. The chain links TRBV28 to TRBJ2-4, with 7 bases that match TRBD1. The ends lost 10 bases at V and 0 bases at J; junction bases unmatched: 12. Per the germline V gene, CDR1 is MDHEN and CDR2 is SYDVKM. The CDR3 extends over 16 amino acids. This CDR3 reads CATPGTVFLAKNIQYF. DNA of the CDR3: TGTGCCACCCCCGGGACAGTATTCCTAGCCAAAAACATTCAGTACTTC.

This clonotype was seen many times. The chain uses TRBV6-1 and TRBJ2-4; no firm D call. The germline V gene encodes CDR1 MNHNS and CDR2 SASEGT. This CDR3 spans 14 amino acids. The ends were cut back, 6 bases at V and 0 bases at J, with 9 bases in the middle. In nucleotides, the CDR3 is TGTGCCAGCAGCGAATGGCTAGCCAAAAACATTCAGTACTTC. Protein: CASSEWLAKNIQYF.

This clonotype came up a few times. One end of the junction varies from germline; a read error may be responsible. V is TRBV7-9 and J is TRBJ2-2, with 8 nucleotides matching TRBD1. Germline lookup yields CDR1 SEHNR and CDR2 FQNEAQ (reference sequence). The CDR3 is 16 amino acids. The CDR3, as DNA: TGTGCCAGCAGCTTAGCTGGGGGACAGGCCCCCGGGGTGCTGTTTTTT. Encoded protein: CASSLAGGQAPGVLFF.

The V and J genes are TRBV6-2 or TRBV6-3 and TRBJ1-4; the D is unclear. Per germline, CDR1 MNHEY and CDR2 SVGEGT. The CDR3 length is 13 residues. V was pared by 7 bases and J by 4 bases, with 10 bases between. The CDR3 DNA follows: TGTGCCAGCATTCGCACCCATAATGAAAAACTGTTTTTT. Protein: CASIRTHNEKLFF.

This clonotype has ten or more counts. The CDR3: CASLTGRGTSGRPRELFF. CDR3 nucleotides: TGTGCCAGCCTCACGGGCCGAGGGACTAGCGGGAGGCCCCGGGAGCTGTTTTTT. The genes are TRBV28 and TRBJ2-2; 15 nucleotides align to TRBD2. The CDR3 loop spans 18 amino acids. Per the germline V gene, CDR1 is MDHEN and CDR2 is SYDVKM. J was trimmed by 9 bases and V by 8 bases; bases with no gene match: 16. Full variable domain (outside the CDR3, taken from reference TRBV28 and TRBJ2-2): DVKVTQSSRYLVKRTGEKVFLECVQDMDHENMFWYRQDPGLGLRLIYFSYDVKMKEKGDIPEGYSVSREKKERFSLILESASTNQTSMYLCASLTGRGTSGRPRELFFGEGSRLTVL.

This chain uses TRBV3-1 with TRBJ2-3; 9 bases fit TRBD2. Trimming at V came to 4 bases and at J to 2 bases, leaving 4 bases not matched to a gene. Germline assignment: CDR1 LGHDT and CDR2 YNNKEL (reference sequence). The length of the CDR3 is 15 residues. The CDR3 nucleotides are TGTGCCAGCAGCCCAGCGGGAGGAACCACAGATACGCAGTATTTT. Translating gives CASSPAGGTTDTQYF.

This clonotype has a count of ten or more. This chain's CDR3 is CASPTGGDEQYF. CDR3 nucleotides: TGTGCCAGCCCAACCGGGGGCGACGAGCAGTACTTC. The chain carries TRBV18 and TRBJ2-7, with D perhaps being TRBD1 or TRBD2 (6 bases each). The V gene lost 8 bases and the J gene lost 5 bases, with 13 bases spanning the gap. Germline-derived CDR1 and CDR2 are KGHSH and LQKENI. CDR3 length: 12 amino acids.

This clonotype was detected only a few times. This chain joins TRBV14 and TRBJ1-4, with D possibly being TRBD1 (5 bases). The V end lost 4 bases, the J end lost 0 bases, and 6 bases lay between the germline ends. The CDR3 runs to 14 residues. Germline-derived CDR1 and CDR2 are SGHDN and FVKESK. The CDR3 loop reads CASSRQTTNEKLFF. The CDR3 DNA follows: TGTGCCAGCAGCCGACAGACAACTAATGAAAAACTGTTTTTT.

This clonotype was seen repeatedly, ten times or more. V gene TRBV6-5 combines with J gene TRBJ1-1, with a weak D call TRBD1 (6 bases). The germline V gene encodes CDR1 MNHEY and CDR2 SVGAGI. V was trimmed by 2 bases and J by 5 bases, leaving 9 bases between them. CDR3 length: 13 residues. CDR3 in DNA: TGTGCCAGCAGTTACGGGGGCCGGACTGAAGCTTTCTTT. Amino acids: CASSYGGRTEAFF.

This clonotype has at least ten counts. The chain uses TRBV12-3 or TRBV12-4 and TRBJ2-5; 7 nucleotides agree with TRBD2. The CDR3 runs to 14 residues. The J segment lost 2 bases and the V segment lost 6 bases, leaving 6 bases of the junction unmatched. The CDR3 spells CASSPSGPQETQYF. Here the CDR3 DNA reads TGTGCCAGCAGCCCTAGCGGCCCACAAGAGACCCAGTACTTC.

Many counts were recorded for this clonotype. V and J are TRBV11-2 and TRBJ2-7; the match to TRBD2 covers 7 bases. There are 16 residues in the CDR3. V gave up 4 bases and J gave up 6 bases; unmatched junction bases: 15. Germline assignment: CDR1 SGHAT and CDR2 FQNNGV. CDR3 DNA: TGTGCCAGCAGCTCAATCCAGCGGGGACGGGGATTCGAGCAGTACTTC. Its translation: CASSSIQRGRGFEQYF.

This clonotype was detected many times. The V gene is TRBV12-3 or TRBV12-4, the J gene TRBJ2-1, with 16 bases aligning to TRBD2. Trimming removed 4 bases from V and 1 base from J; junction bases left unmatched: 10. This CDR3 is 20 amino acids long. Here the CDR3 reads CASSSQSGTSGRGSYNEQFF. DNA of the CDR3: TGTGCCAGCAGTTCTCAATCCGGGACTAGCGGGAGGGGGTCCTACAATGAGCAGTTCTTC.

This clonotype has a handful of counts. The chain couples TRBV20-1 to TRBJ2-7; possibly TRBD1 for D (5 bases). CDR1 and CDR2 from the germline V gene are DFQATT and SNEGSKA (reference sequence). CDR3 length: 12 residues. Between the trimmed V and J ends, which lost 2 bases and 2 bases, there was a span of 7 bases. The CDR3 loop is CSARQGPYEQYF. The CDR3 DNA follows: TGCAGTGCTAGACAGGGTCCCTACGAGCAGTACTTC.

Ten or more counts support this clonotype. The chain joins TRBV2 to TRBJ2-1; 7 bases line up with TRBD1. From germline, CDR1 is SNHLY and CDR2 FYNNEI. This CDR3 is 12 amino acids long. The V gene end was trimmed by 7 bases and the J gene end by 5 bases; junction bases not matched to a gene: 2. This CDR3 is CASKGTDNEQFF. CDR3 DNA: TGTGCCAGCAAAGGGACAGACAATGAGCAGTTCTTC.

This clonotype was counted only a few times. CDR3 nucleotides: TGTGCCAGCAGCCCTCCACTAGGACTAGCGGGATCGACAGATACGCAGTATTTT. Its translation is CASSPPLGLAGSTDTQYF. The chain combines TRBV11-3 with TRBJ2-3, with 12 bases lining up with TRBD2. Trimming cost V 5 bases and J 3 bases; bases outside gene matches: 12. The V gene's germline CDR1 is SGHNT and CDR2 YENEEA. The CDR3 is 18 residues long.

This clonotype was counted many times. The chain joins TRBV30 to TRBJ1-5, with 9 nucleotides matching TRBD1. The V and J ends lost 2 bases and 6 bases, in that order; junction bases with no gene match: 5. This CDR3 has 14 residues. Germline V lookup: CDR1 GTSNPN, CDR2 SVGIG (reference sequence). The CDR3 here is CAWSTGTGSQPQHF. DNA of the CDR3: TGTGCCTGGAGTACGGGGACAGGGAGTCAGCCCCAGCATTTT.

The CDR3 sequence is CATTRRQLAGGLTGELFF. CDR3 bases: TGCGCCACGACCCGGCGTCAATTAGCGGGAGGGTTAACCGGGGAGCTGTTTTTT. The chain employs TRBV4-1 and TRBJ2-2, with TRBD2 matching 11 bases. Germline V gene lookup returns CDR1 MGHRA and CDR2 YSYEKL. The CDR3 loop spans 18 amino acids. V trimming: 10 bases; J trimming: 5 bases; junction bases outside the gene matches: 18.

CDR3 loop: CASSQDIGRDTEAFF. In DNA form, the CDR3 reads TGTGCCAGCAGCCAAGATATAGGGAGGGACACTGAAGCTTTCTTT. The J gene is TRBJ1-1, the V gene TRBV3-1; D unresolved. This CDR3 is 15 amino acids long. Germline V gene sequence: CDR1 LGHDT, CDR2 YNNKEL (reference sequence). Trimming left V 0 bases short and J 3 bases short, with 11 bases between.

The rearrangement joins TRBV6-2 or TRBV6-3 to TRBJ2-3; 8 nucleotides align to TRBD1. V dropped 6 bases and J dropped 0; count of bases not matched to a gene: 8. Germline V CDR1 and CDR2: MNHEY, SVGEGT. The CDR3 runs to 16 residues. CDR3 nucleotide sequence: TGTGCCAGCAGGGGGACAGGCTCCTCTAGCACAGATACGCAGTATTTT. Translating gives CASRGTGSSSTDTQYF.

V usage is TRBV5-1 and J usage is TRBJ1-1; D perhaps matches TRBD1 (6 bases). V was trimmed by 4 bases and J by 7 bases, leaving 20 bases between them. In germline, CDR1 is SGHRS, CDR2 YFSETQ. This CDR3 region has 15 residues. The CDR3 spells CASSRGQPGLDEAFF. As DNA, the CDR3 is TGCGCCAGCAGCCGCGGACAGCCGGGTCTAGATGAAGCTTTCTTT.

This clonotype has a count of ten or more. The CDR3 nucleotides are TGTGCCAGCTCACCGAGCGTTACAGAAGGGAACACTGAAGCTTTCTTT. As protein: CASSPSVTEGNTEAFF. This chain uses TRBV18 with TRBJ1-1; D is unclear. CDR1 and CDR2 (germline): KGHSH, LQKENI. The CDR3 totals 16 residues. The V end lost 3 bases, the J end lost 1 base, and 15 bases lay between the germline ends.

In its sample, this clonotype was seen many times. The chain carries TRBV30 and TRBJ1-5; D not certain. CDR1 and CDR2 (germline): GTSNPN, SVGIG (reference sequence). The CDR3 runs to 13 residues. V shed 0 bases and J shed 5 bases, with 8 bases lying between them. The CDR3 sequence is CAWSVGVDQPQHF. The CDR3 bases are TGTGCCTGGAGTGTTGGGGTAGATCAGCCCCAGCATTTT.

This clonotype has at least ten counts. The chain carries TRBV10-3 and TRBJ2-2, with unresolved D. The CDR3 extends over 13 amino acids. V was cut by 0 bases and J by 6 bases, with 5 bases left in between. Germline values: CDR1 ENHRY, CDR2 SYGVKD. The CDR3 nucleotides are TGTGCCATCAGTGAGTCTAACCCCGGGGAGCTGTTTTTT. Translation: CAISESNPGELFF.